The present T cell receptor (beta chain) was sequenced within a study of cytomegalovirus exposure and HLA in healthy donors. Germline lookup yields CDR1 KGHSH and CDR2 LQKENI. This CDR3 has 15 amino acids. With 4 bases clipped from V and 8 bases from J, the junction kept 10 bases outside the gene matches. PCR used 60 Vbeta primers and 13 Jbeta primers. Per the original data handling: Counted up in a later analysis, unique TCR beta chains came to about 80 million, with roughly 11 million shared. Here immunoSEQ multiplex PCR was the method, and the copy in TCRdb shows in-frame clones only, minus some. V and J calls and clone size are copied from that table; D and trimming were computed from the DNA. Counted here are fewer than 150,000 clones, about 80% occurring once; the ten biggest clones make up 4% to 5%.

This TCR was sampled from a man in his forties in good health and CMV-seropositive. The sample comprised PBMCs. J is TRBJ1-2 and V is TRBV18, with TRBD1 matching over 10 bases. The chain's CDR3 is CASSLGQGGLRGYTF. CDR3 sequence (DNA): TGTGCCAGCTCACTAGGACAGGGGGGCCTTCGCGGCTACACCTTC.